This TCR beta chain stems from a study of OX40 agonist ivuxolimab in advanced cancers. Study in general: From 23 to 79 years was the age range, with a mean of approximately 58 years, and approximately 84% were male. Of the participants, 40% had some prior anti-PD-1, anti-PD-L1 or anti-CTLA-4 therapy, which was allowed.

CDR3 length: 12 residues. V dropped 5 bases and J dropped 9 bases, with 11 bases sitting between them. The V gene's germline CDR1 is LNHDA and CDR2 SQIVND (reference sequence). Findings and caveats of the study: Fewer expanded clones were found on average in CD4+ than in CD8+ T cells.

Regarding this clone: What it recognizes is unknown.

Libraries were prepared by immunoSEQ multiplex PCR; TCRdb keeps only in-frame clonotypes and omits some of them. Here the sample spans some 100,000 clones, about nine tenths being singletons. This clonotype was obtained from an adult with an advanced solid tumor such as melanoma, head and neck, liver or kidney cancer. The rearrangement uses TRBV19 and TRBJ2-1; D unresolved. The source material was CD4+ or CD8+ T cells sorted from blood, sampled in a trial of the OX40 agonist ivuxolimab. Here the CDR3 reads CASSQRSTEQFF. The CDR3 DNA sequence: TGTGCCAGTAGTCAAAGATCGACTGAGCAGTTCTTC. Based on the CDR3 plus reference TRBV19 and TRBJ2-1, the full variable domain is DGGITQSPKYLFRKEGQNVTLSCEQNLNHDAMYWYRQDPGQGLRLIYYSQIVNDFQKGDIAEGYSVSREKKESFPLTVTSAQKNPTAFYLCASSQRSTEQFFGPGTRLTVL.